This T cell receptor (beta chain) was observed in a study of lymphopenia after photon versus proton radiotherapy. This CDR3 contains 14 residues. Trimming removed 7 bases at V and 0 bases at J, with 12 bases between. Germline assignment: CDR1 SGHAT and CDR2 FQNNGV. Data came from immunoSEQ multiplex PCR; TCRdb stores just in-frame clones and leaves some out. Of about 20,000 clones listed, around 90% were seen once; the top ten hold about 10%. As regards this clone: Its specificity is not known.

Study-wide results and limits: After the lymphocyte nadir, photon-treated repertoires showed oligoclonal expansion, especially of CD8+ Temra cells.

V usage is TRBV11-2 and J usage is TRBJ1-1; maybe TRBD1 (6 bases). The sequences come from peripheral blood, collected from a patient treated with proton-based radiotherapy. The clonotype comes from a woman aged 70-85 years with pancreatic cancer. Some clones in this sample may be carry-over from other donors' samples. The CDR3 protein is CASKRGQMNTEAFF. The CDR3 DNA reads as TGTGCCAGCAAGCGGGGACAAATGAACACTGAAGCTTTCTTT.